The text below deals with one TCR beta chain. A library of TCRbeta sequences, prepared with unique molecular identifiers, was generated. TCRdb itself ran the PCR reads through MiXCR, one entry per CDR3 protein. The sample includes 90,000 to 130,000 distinct CDR3 sequences, 10% seen only once; the top ten take approximately 7.9%. V shed 3 bases and J shed 4 bases, with 9 bases lying between them. The CDR3 is 12 amino acids. The germline gives CDR1 GTSNPN, CDR2 SVGIG (reference sequence). This specimen comes from a study of T-cell reconstitution after alpha-beta-depleted transplantation in children. The V gene is TRBV30, the J gene TRBJ2-5; perhaps TRBD1 as D (6 bases). The source material was PBMCs from the stem cell graft donor, sampled from the stem cell graft. The receptor's source is a human donor who donated a stem cell graft to a child with acute lymphoblastic leukemia. CDR3 bases: TGTGCCTGGAGCACAGGGCGAGAGACCCAGTACTTC. Its translation is CAWSTGRETQYF.